Listed below are T cell receptor beta chains from one sample, sequenced in a study of blood T cell repertoires in COVID-19. Profiled with immunoSEQ multiplex PCR; TCRdb holds only in-frame clones, not every one. The sample has approximately 210,000 clones, about 80% seen once. Sequencing was performed on PBMCs or T cells enriched from blood (not recorded which). The receptors stem from a man in his forties who had recovered from COVID-19. CDR3s include the opening cysteine and the closing phenylalanine or tryptophan.

j_call v_call cdr3_aa
TRBJ2-3 TRBV5-6 CASSGGLRSTDTQYF
TRBJ2-7 TRBV30 CAWGLAVYEQYF
TRBJ1-5 TRBV7-9 CASSLDRAVNQPQHF
TRBJ2-5 TRBV29-1 CSVVIAGGAQETQYF
TRBJ1-1 TRBV27 CASSLSGSQGTEAFF
TRBJ1-3 TRBV15 CATSSFKGLGDTIYF
TRBJ1-6 TRBV2 CASRSGVYNSPLHF
TRBJ2-2 TRBV5-1 CASSSLTSGGSYTGELFF
TRBJ1-1 TRBV15 CATSRAENTEAFF
TRBJ1-2 TRBV3-1/TRBV3-2 CASSRAGGGYTF
TRBJ1-3 TRBV18 CASSQGQDAYGNTIYF
TRBJ2-2 TRBV2 CASSETGGTGELFF
TRBJ2-5 TRBV9 CASSVAGGRAQETQYF
TRBJ1-5 TRBV28 CASRLSNQPQHF
TRBJ1-4 TRBV5-1 CASSWGTGTNEKLFF
TRBJ1-5 TRBV3-1/TRBV3-2 CASSQDHIQPQHF
TRBJ2-7 TRBV7-8 CASSLAGTYYEQYF
TRBJ1-5 TRBV2 CASSAESGSNQPQHF
TRBJ2-7 TRBV5-1 CASSRPGTAMEQYF
. TRBV2 CASTQAGPYNEQFF
TRBJ1-5 TRBV12-3/TRBV12-4 CASSNQNQPQHF
TRBJ1-1 TRBV28 CASARTGGMTEAFF
TRBJ1-2 TRBV2 CASTAATGYYGYTF
TRBJ2-7 TRBV28 CASSLVLGTGDRSSEQYF
TRBJ1-5 TRBV27 CASRTASNQPQHF
TRBJ1-5 TRBV7-9 CASSFGLDQPQHF
TRBJ1-1 TRBV3-1/TRBV3-2 CASRLGVANTEAFF
TRBJ2-7 TRBV10-3 CAIRDRGSYEQYF
TRBJ1-5 TRBV6-5 CASRETENQPQHF
TRBJ2-3 TRBV5-1 CASSPPLAESTDTQYF
TRBJ1-6 TRBV30 CAWSGNSPLHF
TRBJ1-1 TRBV4-3 CASSQIRNTEAFF
TRBJ2-7 TRBV7-2 CASSRLAGGPYEQYF
TRBJ2-7 TRBV9 CASSVGLELYEQYF
TRBJ2-1 TRBV13 CASRKRGAYNEQFF
TRBJ2-1 TRBV5-1 CASGLAGGHPSYNEQFF
TRBJ2-1 TRBV5-5 CASSLRLYNEQFF
TRBJ1-5 TRBV19 CASNYRVDQPQHF
TRBJ1-2 TRBV7-2 CASSWYTDNYGYTF
TRBJ1-2 TRBV19 CASRDTGRSVADGYTF
TRBJ1-5 TRBV7-6 CASSSDRVGQPQHF
TRBJ1-5 TRBV7-9 CASSLGPRNQPQHF
TRBJ1-4 TRBV7-2 CASSPSSGGWEKLFF
TRBJ1-5 TRBV28 CASSFPGGNQPQHF
TRBJ1-1 TRBV10-1 CASSSSRVGNTEAFF
TRBJ1-5 TRBV19 CASSIERAPNQPQHF
TRBJ1-4 TRBV13 CASSARSFATNEKLFF
TRBJ1-4 TRBV2 CASQNRDINEKLFF
TRBJ1-1 TRBV2 CASSEDLNTEAFF
TRBJ1-1 TRBV3-1/TRBV3-2 CASSQRPVPAFF
TRBJ2-1 TRBV11-2 CASSPTERPTYNEQFF
TRBJ1-3 TRBV5-1 CASSPIVLGGGGNTIYF
TRBJ1-2 TRBV7-9 CASSLVDSYGYTF
TRBJ2-7 TRBV6-2/TRBV6-3 CASSARTSGHYEQYF
TRBJ1-1 TRBV28 CASSSPRGPGAFF
TRBJ2-7 TRBV14 CASSQDWPGTYEQYF
TRBJ1-2 TRBV7-2 CASSLGDRVYGYTF